The clone carrying this T cell receptor (beta chain) showed up just once. This sample is drawn from a study of cytomegalovirus exposure and HLA in healthy donors. With 60 Vbeta and 13 Jbeta primers, the PCR was carried out. Repertoires were generated with immunoSEQ multiplex PCR, while TCRdb's copy carries only in-frame clones and drops some. The sample includes fewer than 150,000 clones, 55% to 75% of them seen just once. Per the germline V gene, CDR1 is SGDLS and CDR2 is YYNGEE. This CDR3 has 14 amino acids. V was shortened by 0 bases and J by 5 bases, with 11 bases between the two germline ends. The gene calls are TRBV9 and TRBJ2-5; D is possibly TRBD2 (6 bases). The material sequenced was PBMCs. This receptor was obtained from a woman in her thirties or forties in good health and CMV-seropositive. The CDR3 here is CASSVDSEGETQYF. The CDR3 region has the DNA TGTGCCAGCAGCGTAGACTCGGAGGGGGAGACCCAGTACTTC.